The 17 T cell receptor beta chains listed next were all sequenced from one sample in a study of blood T cell repertoires in COVID-19. The protocol was immunoSEQ multiplex PCR, while the TCRdb copy is restricted to in-frame clones and leaves out a portion. Among about 240,000 clones listed, 87% were seen once. What was sequenced was peripheral blood. These TCRs come from a man aged 55-75 years who had recovered from COVID-19.

The V gene is TRBV20-1, the J gene TRBJ1-5; D is unclear. Trimming took off 3 bases at V and 0 bases at J, with 12 bases between the two ends. CDR3 length: 15 amino acids. Germline assignment: CDR1 DFQATT and CDR2 SNEGSKA (reference sequence). Written as DNA, the CDR3 is TGCAGTGCTAGTCACCAACAGTATAGCAATCAGCCCCAGCATTTT. Its protein is CSASHQQYSNQPQHF.

The genes are TRBV12-3 or TRBV12-4 and TRBJ2-3; 12 bases agree with TRBD2. The CDR3 covers 13 residues. The V and J ends lost 5 bases and 8 bases, in that order; junction bases with no gene match: 2. CDR3 in amino acids: CASSPSGGGTQYF. DNA for the CDR3: TGTGCCAGCAGTCCTAGCGGGGGGGGTACGCAGTATTTT.

Note on this clone: Other DNA sequences within the sample encode an identical CDR3. The chain combines TRBV18 with TRBJ2-7, with 8 bases fitting TRBD1. The CDR3 sequence is 13 residues long. The junction had 5 bases not matched to a gene; V was cut back by 6 bases and J by 4 bases. Germline CDR1 is KGHSH and CDR2 is LQKENI. In nucleotides, the CDR3 is TGTGCCAGCTCTCCTGGGACAGGTTACGAGCAGTACTTC. It translates to CASSPGTGYEQYF.

J is TRBJ1-4 and V is TRBV3-1 (or the pseudogene TRBV3-2), with 9 bases aligning to TRBD1. This CDR3 comprises 16 residues. Germline CDR1 is LGHDT and CDR2 is YNNKEL (reference sequence). Trimming took 4 bases from V and 5 from J; bases not matched to a gene: 8. CDR3 DNA: TGTGCCAGCAGCCTCGGAACCGGGACAGGGAATGAAAAACTGTTTTTT. This gives the protein CASSLGTGTGNEKLFF.

V gene TRBV12-3 or TRBV12-4 combines with J gene TRBJ1-5; a possible D gene is TRBD1 (5 bases). This CDR3 is 13 amino acids long. V lost 6 bases and J 4 bases, leaving 10 bases between the germline ends. The CDR3 coding sequence is TGTGCCAGCAGCCAGACAGAAAATCAGCCCCAGCATTTT. This sequence encodes CASSQTENQPQHF.

The chain combines TRBV2 with TRBJ2-3; TRBD2 aligns across 14 bases. In germline, CDR1 is SNHLY, CDR2 FYNNEI. CDR3 length: 16 residues. Trimming at V came to 4 bases and at J to 3 bases, leaving 3 bases not matched to a gene. The CDR3 coding sequence is TGTGCCAGCAGTGGACTAGCGGGGGGGGAGACAGATACGCAGTATTTT. The encoded protein is CASSGLAGGETDTQYF.

V gene TRBV5-4 combines with J gene TRBJ2-7; 10 bases are a match to TRBD1. Germline V gives CDR1 SGHNT, CDR2 YYREEE (reference sequence). The CDR3 is made up of 16 amino acids. V gave up 4 bases and J gave up 7 bases; unmatched junction bases: 14. Written as DNA, the CDR3 is TGTGCCAGCAGCGCCCAATTCGGACAGGGGGTTTTGGAGCAGTACTTC. Translating it yields CASSAQFGQGVLEQYF.

The table lists this clone with a count of one. The chain joins TRBV7-9 to TRBJ1-1; D gene ambiguous. The CDR3 length is 14 residues. V was cut by 1 base and J by 0 bases, with 6 bases left in between. Per germline, CDR1 SEHNR and CDR2 FQNEAQ (reference sequence). The CDR3 spells CASSLGGMNTEAFF. The CDR3 nucleotides are TGTGCCAGCAGCTTAGGAGGCATGAACACTGAAGCTTTCTTT.

V is TRBV10-3 and J is TRBJ1-6, with D tentatively TRBD1 (6 bases). The CDR3 has 15 amino acids. Germline V gives CDR1 ENHRY, CDR2 SYGVKD. Trimming removed 5 bases from V and 7 bases from J, with 15 bases in between. The CDR3 bases are TGTGCCATCAGTCGGTTAATGGACAGCAATTCACCCCTCCACTTT. It translates to CAISRLMDSNSPLHF.

This chain connects TRBV7-2 to TRBJ2-3; 7 positions match TRBD2. Per the germline V gene, CDR1 is SGHTA and CDR2 is FQGNSA. The CDR3 length is 14 residues. V shed 5 bases, J shed 5 bases, and the junction held 7 bases outside the gene matches. CDR3 nucleotides: TGTGCCAGCAGCCGGTCGGGGGGAGTAGATACGCAGTATTTT. Translation gives CASSRSGGVDTQYF.

The chain joins TRBV19 to TRBJ2-5; 9 bases are a match to TRBD2. The trim removed 3 bases at V and 5 bases at J, leaving 10 bases unmatched. The CDR3 consists of 16 residues. Germline V gene lookup returns CDR1 LNHDA and CDR2 SQIVND (reference sequence). DNA of the CDR3: TGTGCCAGTAGTATTTTTCTGGCGGGGGGGCTCGAGACCCAGTACTTC. Translating gives CASSIFLAGGLETQYF.

The V call is TRBV6-5, the J call TRBJ1-3; TRBD1 is a possible D gene (5 bases). There are 15 residues in the CDR3. Deletions cut 6 bases from V and 0 bases from J, with 12 bases between. The germline CDR1 and CDR2 sequences are MNHEY and SVGAGI. The CDR3: CASSSATVSGNTIYF. The CDR3 nucleotides are TGTGCCAGCAGCTCGGCGACAGTCTCTGGAAACACCATATATTTT.

This clone was seen a handful of times. The chain recombines TRBV5-1 with TRBJ2-5; D remains unclear. V was clipped by 5 bases and J by 0 bases, with 11 bases between them. CDR1 and CDR2 from the germline V gene are SGHRS and YFSETQ. This CDR3 has 14 residues. CDR3 sequence: CASRTQSYQETQYF. The CDR3 nucleotides are TGCGCCAGCAGAACACAGTCGTACCAAGAGACCCAGTACTTC. Variable domain in full (rest from reference TRBV5-1 and TRBJ2-5): KAGVTQTPRYLIKTRGQQVTLSCSPISGHRSVSWYQQTPGQGLQFLFEYFSETQRNKGNFPGRFSGRQFSNSRSEMNVSTLELGDSALYLCASRTQSYQETQYFGPGTRLLVL.

CDR3 protein: CATSGYGGSSSTDTQYF. The CDR3 DNA is TGTGCCACCAGTGGGTACGGGGGGAGCTCTAGCACAGATACGCAGTATTTT. The chain carries TRBV24-1 and TRBJ2-3; the match to TRBD2 covers 7 bases. Trimming at V came to 5 bases and at J to 0 bases, leaving 10 bases not matched to a gene. This CDR3 spans 17 amino acids. Germline V CDR1 and CDR2: KGHDR, SFDVKD.

This clone was seen a few times. The chain is built from TRBV5-6 and TRBJ1-2; 10 positions match TRBD1. The CDR3 loop spans 16 amino acids. Germline V gene lookup returns CDR1 SGHDT and CDR2 YYEEEE. J lost 2 bases, V lost 4 bases, and 8 bases had no gene match. This CDR3 is CASSPSDRGNNYGYTF. For the CDR3, the DNA is TGTGCCAGCAGCCCCTCGGACAGGGGGAACAACTATGGCTACACCTTC. The whole variable domain, remainder taken from reference TRBV5-6 and TRBJ1-2, is DAGVTQSPTHLIKTRGQQVTLRCSPKSGHDTVSWYQQALGQGPQFIFQYYEEEERQRGNFPDRFSGHQFPNYSSELNVNALLLGDSALYLCASSPSDRGNNYGYTFGSGTRLTVV.

The CDR3 sequence is CASSRRDRGNQPQHF. The CDR3 DNA sequence: TGTGCCAGCAGCCGAAGGGACAGGGGCAATCAGCCCCAGCATTTT. This rearrangement joins TRBV6-1 to TRBJ1-5, with 9 nucleotides matching TRBD1. The CDR3 runs 15 residues. The trim removed 6 bases at V and 2 bases at J, leaving 5 bases unmatched. Germline V gene lookup returns CDR1 MNHNS and CDR2 SASEGT.

V usage is TRBV3-1 (or the pseudogene TRBV3-2) and J usage is TRBJ2-1; D is perhaps TRBD1 (5 bases). Per the germline V gene, CDR1 is LGHDT and CDR2 is YNNKEL (reference sequence). This CDR3 has 12 amino acids. V lost 0 bases, J lost 12 bases, and 9 bases lay in between. The CDR3 sequence: CASSQDRALQFF. The DNA for the CDR3 is TGTGCCAGCAGCCAAGACAGGGCCCTGCAGTTCTTC.